The 5 T cell receptor beta chains below were found in one sample sequenced in a study of T cells after yellow fever vaccination. From the 5' RACE reads, TCRdb called clonotypes with MiXCR, one entry per CDR3 protein. In the table there are 500,000 to 650,000 distinct CDR3 sequences, approximately 15% of which are singletons. This specimen was PBMCs, taken on the day of the yellow fever booster vaccination. These receptors were obtained from a young man who received the YFV17D yellow fever vaccine.

In its sample, this clonotype was seen many times. This rearrangement joins TRBV20-1 to TRBJ2-7; a possible D gene is TRBD1 (6 bases). V was clipped by 3 bases and J by 1 base, with 16 bases between them. The CDR3 has 15 amino acids. From germline, CDR1 is DFQATT and CDR2 SNEGSKA (reference sequence). The CDR3 sequence is CSARISGQYSYEQYF. Written as DNA, the CDR3 is TGCAGTGCTAGGATATCGGGACAATATTCCTACGAGCAGTACTTC.

This clonotype was seen more than once but under ten times. J is TRBJ1-2 and V is TRBV20-1; D is ambiguous. The CDR3 is made up of 15 amino acids. V was shortened by 1 base and J by 4 bases, with 16 bases between the two germline ends. Germline V gene sequence: CDR1 DFQATT, CDR2 SNEGSKA (reference sequence). DNA for the CDR3: TGCAGTGCTAGAGTAGATACAACAGCCTTCTATGGCTACACCTTC. As protein: CSARVDTTAFYGYTF.

A few counts support this clonotype. The J gene is TRBJ2-1, the V gene TRBV11-2; 10 bases fit TRBD2. CDR3 size: 15 residues. Trimming removed 5 bases from V and 9 bases from J; junction bases left unmatched: 10. Germline V lookup: CDR1 SGHAT, CDR2 FQNNGV. CDR3 sequence reads: CASSDLAGVVGEQFF. CDR3 in DNA: TGTGCCAGCAGCGACCTAGCGGGAGTCGTAGGTGAGCAGTTCTTC.

J is TRBJ2-7 and V is TRBV4-2, with TRBD2 matching 12 bases. V dropped 6 bases and J dropped 2; count of bases not matched to a gene: 11. The CDR3 runs to 17 residues. Germline V CDR1 and CDR2: LGHNA, YNFKEQ. CDR3 region: CASRGRGLAGTPYEQYF. CDR3 bases: TGTGCCAGCAGGGGCCGAGGACTAGCGGGAACGCCCTACGAGCAGTACTTC.

This clonotype has just a few counts. CDR3 in DNA: TGTGCCAGCAGCTTCCCCCCGGGGGACTATGGCTACACCTTC. Translated: CASSFPPGDYGYTF. V is TRBV7-9 and J is TRBJ1-2, with D perhaps matching TRBD1 (5 bases). V gave up 3 bases and J gave up 3 bases, with 11 bases separating them. This CDR3 region has 14 residues. From germline, CDR1 is SEHNR and CDR2 FQNEAQ (reference sequence).